The clone carrying this T cell receptor beta chain was found a few times. Its antigen is unknown. Rearranged V-D-J TRB sequences were amplified with a mixed TRB-A/B primer pool. TCRdb re-called the multiplex PCR reads with MiXCR, one entry per CDR3 protein. This table has about 9,400 distinct CDR3 sequences, 39% appearing once. This sample was included in a study of T cell repertoires in aging, cancer and after chemotherapy. Across the whole study: Over several months to years, re-sampled healthy donor repertoires clearly shared clones.

The template was genomic DNA from peripheral blood, not RNA. The CDR3 extends over 14 amino acids. Losses at the gene ends were 6 bases for V and 11 bases for J; bases not matched to a gene: 5. Findings of the study overall: Rebound thymic output was suggested by rising median generation probability during chemotherapy in each cancer cohort.

The TCR was taken from a human donor in good health. Sequenced: blood. The J gene is TRBJ2-1, the V gene TRBV12-3 or TRBV12-4; 15 bases fit TRBD2. The CDR3 loop is CASSPGLAGGKQFF. The CDR3 DNA follows: TGTGCCAGCAGCCCGGGACTAGCGGGAGGAAAGCAGTTCTTC.